Shown below are 13 T cell receptor beta chains from a single sample sequenced in a study of molecular identifiers for immune sequencing clone quantification. TCRdb called the PCR reads again in MiXCR, with one record for every CDR3 protein. The table has 250,000 to 400,000 distinct CDR3 sequences, around a fifth seen once. The sample comprised naive CD8+ T cells from blood, with Jurkat cell RNA spiked in. Subset: FACS-sorted CD8+CD4-CCR7+CD45RA+ naive T cells. The source is a human donor in good health. Some libraries in this study had Jurkat cell RNA spiked in.

This clonotype occurred many times. The chain couples TRBV19 to TRBJ2-6; D may be TRBD1 (6 bases). Germline CDR1 is LNHDA and CDR2 is SQIVND (reference sequence). The V end was cut by 3 bases, the J end by 0 bases, with 18 bases between. The CDR3 consists of 19 residues. CDR3 in DNA: TGTGCCAGTAGTATCTGGGACACCCTCTATCCCTCTGGGGCCAACGTCCTGACTTTC. The encoded protein is CASSIWDTLYPSGANVLTF. Combining the CDR3 with reference TRBV19 and TRBJ2-6 gives the whole variable domain DGGITQSPKYLFRKEGQNVTLSCEQNLNHDAMYWYRQDPGQGLRLIYYSQIVNDFQKGDIAEGYSVSREKKESFPLTVTSAQKNPTAFYLCASSIWDTLYPSGANVLTFGAGSRLTVL.

This clonotype was found many times. The gene calls are TRBV5-1 and TRBJ2-1; no definite D call. Germline CDR1 SGHRS, CDR2 YFSETQ. The CDR3 is 15 amino acids. V lost 1 base and J lost 4, with 12 bases in between. DNA of the CDR3: TGCGCCAGCAGCTTGTATTTAGACGCATACAATGAGCAGTTCTTC. As protein: CASSLYLDAYNEQFF.

This clonotype was detected a few times. The chain has TRBV20-1 and TRBJ2-3, with TRBD2 as a possible D gene (6 bases). Trimming took off 1 base at V and 2 bases at J, with 13 bases between the two ends. CDR3 length: 15 amino acids. CDR1 DFQATT and CDR2 SNEGSKA come from the germline V gene (reference sequence). The CDR3 DNA reads as TGCAGTGCTAGAGTTGCGGGAAAGAACACAGATACGCAGTATTTT. It translates to CSARVAGKNTDTQYF.

This clonotype was detected ten times or more. The chain uses TRBV19 and TRBJ1-6, with D uncertain. V was pared by 3 bases and J by 0 bases, with 6 bases between. The CDR3 extends over 15 amino acids. Germline-derived CDR1 and CDR2 are LNHDA and SQIVND (reference sequence). The CDR3 DNA reads TGTGCCAGTAGTATCGGCAGCTCCTATAATTCACCCCTCCACTTT. Translating it yields CASSIGSSYNSPLHF.

This clonotype was detected a few times. One end of the junction varies from germline; a read error may be responsible. CDR3 DNA: TGTGCCAGCAGCTTGGGCGGGGGGGCCGCAGAGACCCAGTACTTC. Translated: CASSLGGGAAETQYF. The V call is TRBV5-3, the J call TRBJ2-5; 9 positions agree with TRBD2. TRBV5-3 is identified as an open reading frame with a role that is uncertain. The CDR3 loop spans 15 amino acids.

This clonotype came up many times. The chain combines TRBV7-9 with TRBJ1-1; no firm D call. This CDR3 has 12 amino acids. V lost 5 bases, J lost 7 bases, and 11 bases lay in between. Germline assignment: CDR1 SEHNR and CDR2 FQNEAQ (reference sequence). CDR3 nucleotide sequence: TGTGCCAGCAGCCGTTTGATAATTGAAGCTTTCTTT. As protein: CASSRLIIEAFF.

On this clonotype: A much larger clone lies a single base off, so this may be a read error. The chain combines TRBV29-1 with TRBJ2-2; D perhaps matches TRBD2 (6 bases). The germline CDR1 and CDR2 sequences are SQVTM and ANQGSEA. This CDR3 spans 12 amino acids. CDR3 sequence: CSVVLGFGGLFF. The CDR3 nucleotides read TGCAGCGTTGTCCTGGGGTTCGGGGGGCTGTTTTTT.

This clonotype was counted many times. The chain uses TRBV29-1 and TRBJ2-5; D may match TRBD1 or TRBD2 (6 bases each). The CDR3 is 15 amino acids. Looked up from germline, CDR1 is SQVTM and CDR2 is ANQGSEA. Trimming pared 1 base from V and 4 bases from J, leaving 16 bases between. The CDR3 loop reads CSVEGGAGPVETQYF. The CDR3 DNA follows: TGCAGCGTTGAAGGGGGGGCAGGCCCAGTAGAGACCCAGTACTTC.

As concerns this clonotype: This may be a read error, as it is one base from a much larger clone. This chain joins TRBV20-1 and TRBJ2-7, with TRBD2 identical over 7 bases. This CDR3 comprises 12 residues. CDR1 DFQATT and CDR2 SNEGSKA come from the germline V gene (reference sequence). V was clipped by 5 bases and J by 6 bases; unmatched bases: 7. The CDR3: CSARGVGVEQYF. The CDR3 nucleotides read TGCAGTGCTCGGGGGGTTGGGGTCGAGCAGTACTTC.

This clonotype was seen repeatedly, ten times or more. The V and J genes are TRBV6-2 or TRBV6-3 and TRBJ1-5; D is ambiguous. The CDR3 loop spans 16 amino acids. V was pared by 4 bases and J by 1 base, with 14 bases between. CDR1 is MNHEY and CDR2 is SVGEGT in the germline V gene. The CDR3 DNA follows: TGTGCCAGCAGTTCCAGCCCGGTCCTAAGCAATCAGCCCCAGCATTTT. The encoded protein is CASSSSPVLSNQPQHF.

The rearrangement uses TRBV27 and TRBJ2-7, with D maybe TRBD2 (6 bases). This CDR3 region has 13 residues. Trimming removed 6 bases from V and 4 bases from J, with 13 bases in between. Per germline, CDR1 MNHEY and CDR2 SMNVEV (reference sequence). The CDR3: CASRPGRGYEQYF. The CDR3 DNA reads as TGTGCCAGCAGGCCCGGACGGGGGTACGAGCAGTACTTC.

V gene TRBV27 combines with J gene TRBJ2-7; TRBD2 aligns across 8 bases. Per germline, CDR1 MNHEY and CDR2 SMNVEV (reference sequence). The V segment lost 6 bases and the J segment 2 bases; nucleotides outside the gene matches: 12. The CDR3 covers 16 residues. CDR3 coding DNA: TGTGCCAGCAGCCCAATGCCGGGACTAGGGACCTACGAGCAGTACTTC. Residues: CASSPMPGLGTYEQYF.

This clonotype was seen many times. V is TRBV2 and J is TRBJ2-5; no reliable D call. In germline, CDR1 is SNHLY, CDR2 FYNNEI. The V gene lost 5 bases and the J gene lost 1 base, with 11 bases spanning the gap. CDR3 size: 14 residues. The CDR3 region is CASSPAEIQETQYF. The CDR3 DNA reads TGTGCCAGCAGTCCCGCGGAGATCCAAGAGACCCAGTACTTC. Complete variable domain (other parts from reference TRBV2 and TRBJ2-5): EPEVTQTPSHQVTQMGQEVILRCVPISNHLYFYWYRQILGQKVEFLVSFYNNEISEKSEIFDDQFSVERPDGSNFTLKIRSTKLEDSAMYFCASSPAEIQETQYFGPGTRLLVL.